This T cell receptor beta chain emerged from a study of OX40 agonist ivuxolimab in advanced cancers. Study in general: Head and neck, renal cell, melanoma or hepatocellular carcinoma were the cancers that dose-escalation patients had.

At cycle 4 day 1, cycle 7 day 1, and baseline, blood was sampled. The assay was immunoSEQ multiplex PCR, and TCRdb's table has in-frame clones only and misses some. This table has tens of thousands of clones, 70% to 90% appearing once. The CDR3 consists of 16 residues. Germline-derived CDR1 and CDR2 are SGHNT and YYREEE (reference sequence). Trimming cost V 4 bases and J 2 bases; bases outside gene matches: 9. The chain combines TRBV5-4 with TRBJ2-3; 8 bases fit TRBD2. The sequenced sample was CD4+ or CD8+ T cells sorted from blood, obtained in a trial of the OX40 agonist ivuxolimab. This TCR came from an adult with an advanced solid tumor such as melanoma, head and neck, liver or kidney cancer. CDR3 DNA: TGTGCCAGCAGCAAACCGGGACTAGTATCCACAGATACGCAGTATTTT. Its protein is CASSKPGLVSTDTQYF.